These 32 T cell receptor beta chains originate from one sample sequenced in a study of shared clonotypes between healthy human individuals. Profiled with immunoSEQ multiplex PCR; TCRdb holds only in-frame clones, not every one. In the table there are about 510,000 clones, 90% to 96% of which are singletons. Sequencing was done on a sample of naive CD4+ T cells sorted from blood. Subset defined: CD45RA+ positively selected. All receptors come from a woman aged 30 to 39 in good health.

This chain uses TRBV18 with TRBJ1-4; TRBD1 might be the D (6 bases). The CDR3 is 15 residues long. Germline loops: CDR1 KGHSH, CDR2 LQKENI. The germline V and J ends were trimmed by 8 bases and 7 bases, with 20 bases remaining between them. The CDR3 reads CASPYRERMGEKLFF. The CDR3 DNA reads as TGTGCCAGCCCGTACAGGGAAAGGATGGGTGAAAAACTGTTTTTT.

This clone appeared once. The V and J genes are TRBV10-1 and TRBJ2-3; TRBD2 is a possible D gene (6 bases). V was cut by 0 bases and J by 1 base, with 8 bases left in between. CDR1 is WNHNN and CDR2 is SYGVQD in the germline V gene (reference sequence). The CDR3 covers 15 residues. CDR3 sequence reads: CASSESASGTDTQYF. The DNA of the CDR3 is TGCGCCAGCAGTGAGTCCGCTAGCGGCACAGATACGCAGTATTTT.

The J gene is TRBJ2-3, the V gene TRBV10-2; D unresolved. Germline CDR1 WSHSY, CDR2 SAAADI. There are 12 residues in the CDR3. With 6 bases removed from V and 8 bases from J, the gap between germline ends came to 12 bases. The CDR3 here is CASSDLLTTQYF. The CDR3 DNA is TGCGCCAGCAGCGACCTACTGACTACGCAGTATTTT.

CDR3 DNA: TGTGCCAGCAGTCCCGGTGGAGCGCAGTTCTTC. It is translated as CASSPGGAQFF. The chain combines TRBV6-6 with TRBJ2-1; the D is unclear. CDR3 length equals 11 residues. Looked up from germline, CDR1 is MNHNY and CDR2 is SVGAGI (reference sequence). Trimming left V 5 bases short and J 12 bases short, with 11 bases between.

This chain joins TRBV4-1 and TRBJ1-2, with unresolved D. The CDR3 sequence is 14 residues long. Per germline, CDR1 MGHRA and CDR2 YSYEKL. The V gene lost 1 base and the J gene lost 2 bases, with 8 bases spanning the gap. CDR3 DNA: TGCGCCAGCAGCCAAGTTGCAGAAAACTATGGCTACACCTTC. This sequence encodes CASSQVAENYGYTF.

This rearrangement joins TRBV4-1 to TRBJ2-3; possibly TRBD1 or TRBD2 for D (5 bases each). Per the germline V gene, CDR1 is MGHRA and CDR2 is YSYEKL. The CDR3 extends over 19 amino acids. Trimming took 2 bases from V and 2 from J, leaving 23 bases between them. CDR3 residues: CASSQIPPLRGVPTDTQYF. CDR3 bases: TGCGCCAGCAGCCAAATCCCCCCACTAAGGGGAGTTCCCACAGATACGCAGTATTTT.

In DNA form, the CDR3 reads TGTGCCAGCAGCGTAGACCTGGACGCCGAGCAGTACTTC. Its protein is CASSVDLDAEQYF. The chain couples TRBV9 to TRBJ2-5; D is undetermined. The end of the DNA fits TRBJ2-7 better, so the J call may be wrong. Germline CDR1 SGDLS, CDR2 YYNGEE. CDR3 size: 13 residues.

The chain employs TRBV10-3 and TRBJ2-7, with unresolved D. Germline V gene lookup returns CDR1 ENHRY and CDR2 SYGVKD. Trimming stripped 3 bases from V and 7 bases from J, with 13 bases between. The CDR3 is 13 residues long. CDR3 amino acids: CAISDIQYLEQYF. CDR3 coding DNA: TGTGCCATCAGTGATATACAGTACCTTGAGCAGTACTTC.

This chain uses TRBV5-1 with TRBJ1-5, with a possible D match to TRBD1 (6 bases). The CDR3 is 13 residues long. Germline CDR1 reads SGHRS; CDR2 reads YFSETQ. The ends were cut back, 4 bases at V and 4 bases at J, with 9 bases in the middle. The CDR3 region has the DNA TGCGCCAGCAGCGCGGACAGAAATCAGCCCCAGCATTTT. Residues: CASSADRNQPQHF.

CDR3 sequence: CASSPGQTVSYEQYF. The CDR3, as DNA: TGTGCCAGCTCACCGGGACAGACTGTCTCCTACGAGCAGTACTTC. The rearrangement uses TRBV18 and TRBJ2-7, with 7 bases that match TRBD1. Germline CDR1 and CDR2: KGHSH and LQKENI. This CDR3 region has 15 residues. Unmatched junction bases numbered 5, after V lost 3 bases and J lost 0 bases.

This clone was detected once. This chain connects TRBV29-1 to TRBJ2-3, with D possibly being TRBD2 (5 bases). The CDR3 runs to 13 residues. CDR1 and CDR2 from the germline V gene are SQVTM and ANQGSEA. Trimming took 4 bases from V and 0 from J, leaving 8 bases between them. CDR3 residues: CSVALESTDTQYF. As DNA, the CDR3 is TGCAGCGTTGCACTAGAAAGCACAGATACGCAGTATTTT.

The CDR3: CASRFAGGTGELFF. The CDR3 DNA reads TGCGCCAGCAGGTTCGCAGGGGGCACCGGGGAGCTGTTTTTT. This chain joins TRBV5-1 and TRBJ2-2, with 7 bases that match TRBD1. Germline-derived CDR1 and CDR2 are SGHRS and YFSETQ. Germline trimming cut 5 bases from V and 4 bases from J; bases unmatched to any gene: 5. This CDR3 region has 14 residues.

This clone was counted a single time. The J gene is TRBJ2-1, the V gene TRBV28, with D possibly matching TRBD1 (6 bases). V was cut by 5 bases and J by 6 bases, with 17 bases left in between. Germline V lookup: CDR1 MDHEN, CDR2 SYDVKM. This CDR3 comprises 15 residues. Here the CDR3 DNA reads TGTGCCAGCAGTCGATCAGGGGTAGGACGCAATGAGCAGTTCTTC. Its translation: CASSRSGVGRNEQFF.

V gene TRBV5-1 combines with J gene TRBJ2-1; no reliable D call. The CDR3 totals 12 residues. Germline V gene data show CDR1 as SGHRS and CDR2 as YFSETQ. With 4 bases removed from V and 7 bases from J, the gap between germline ends came to 9 bases. The CDR3 nucleotides are TGCGCCAGCAGCGCTTCTCTTAATGAGCAGTTCTTC. Translation gives CASSASLNEQFF.

The table lists this clone with a few counts. The chain combines TRBV6-5 with TRBJ2-2, with 8 bases lining up with TRBD2. Trimming at V came to 6 bases and at J to 3 bases, leaving 6 bases not matched to a gene. CDR3 length: 15 residues. CDR1 is MNHEY and CDR2 is SVGAGI in the germline V gene. CDR3 sequence (DNA): TGTGCCAGCAGGTTGACTAGCGTCTACACCGGGGAGCTGTTTTTT. Translating it yields CASRLTSVYTGELFF.

This rearrangement joins TRBV5-1 to TRBJ2-2; D uncertain. Trimming removed 0 bases at V and 3 bases at J, with 6 bases between. This CDR3 is 14 amino acids long. CDR1 and CDR2 (germline): SGHRS, YFSETQ. The CDR3 region is CASSLVVDTGELFF. The DNA for the CDR3 is TGCGCCAGCAGCTTGGTTGTCGACACCGGGGAGCTGTTTTTT.

J is TRBJ2-5 and V is TRBV29-1; possible D gene TRBD2, 5 bases. This CDR3 is built from 13 residues. V dropped 3 bases and J dropped 8 bases, with 16 bases sitting between them. Germline CDR1 and CDR2: SQVTM and ANQGSEA. CDR3 coding DNA: TGCAGCGTTGAGGACTCCCCACAAGTTACCCAGTACTTC. Encoded protein: CSVEDSPQVTQYF.

V is TRBV28 and J is TRBJ2-2; 10 positions agree with TRBD1. V shed 5 bases and J 4 bases; nucleotides not matched to a gene: 4. The germline V gene has CDR1 MDHEN and CDR2 SYDVKM. CDR3 length equals 15 residues. CDR3 sequence reads: CASSAGTGVTGELFF. The CDR3 coding sequence is TGTGCCAGCAGTGCCGGGACAGGGGTCACCGGGGAGCTGTTTTTT.

This chain links TRBV5-8 with TRBJ1-5; D not certain. This CDR3 spans 15 amino acids. Deletions cut 0 bases from V and 2 bases from J, with 9 bases between. Germline CDR1 SGHTS, CDR2 YDEGEE. CDR3 nucleotides: TGTGCCAGCAGCTTGGCGGGCTATCGCAATCAGCCCCAGCATTTT. The encoded protein is CASSLAGYRNQPQHF. Using reference TRBV5-8 and TRBJ1-5 for the parts outside the CDR3, the full variable domain is EAGVTQSPTHLIKTRGQQATLRCSPISGHTSVYWYQQALGLGLQFLLWYDEGEERNRGNFPPRFSGRQFPNYSSELNVNALELEDSALYLCASSLAGYRNQPQHFGDGTRLSIL.

The chain has TRBV4-1 and TRBJ2-1, with 9 bases lining up with TRBD2. V shed 1 base, J shed 2 bases, and the junction held 6 bases outside the gene matches. Germline V gene lookup returns CDR1 MGHRA and CDR2 YSYEKL. The CDR3 runs to 17 residues. The CDR3: CASSQVSSGSPYNEQFF. Here the CDR3 DNA reads TGCGCCAGCAGCCAAGTGAGTAGCGGGAGCCCCTACAATGAGCAGTTCTTC.

A word on this clone: Mismatch with germline at one junction end may stem from a read error. This chain uses TRBV2 with TRBJ1-1; D uncertain. Looked up from germline, CDR1 is SNHLY and CDR2 is FYNNEI. The CDR3 is made up of 12 amino acids. This chain's CDR3 is CASEGYTPDSDF. DNA for the CDR3: TGTGCCAGCGAGGGATACACCCCCGACTCGGATTTT. Full variable domain (missing parts from reference TRBV2 and TRBJ1-1): EPEVTQTPSHQVTQMGQEVILRCVPISNHLYFYWYRQILGQKVEFLVSFYNNEISEKSEIFDDQFSVERPDGSNFTLKIRSTKLEDSAMYFCASEGYTPDSDFGQGTRLTVV.

The chain combines TRBV9 with TRBJ2-2, with 9 bases lining up with TRBD2. Per the germline V gene, CDR1 is SGDLS and CDR2 is YYNGEE. Trimming at V came to 0 bases and at J to 2 bases, leaving 8 bases not matched to a gene. CDR3 length equals 18 residues. The CDR3 sequence is CASSVVAGEPSNTGELFF. DNA of the CDR3: TGTGCCAGCAGCGTAGTAGCGGGAGAGCCGTCTAACACCGGGGAGCTGTTTTTT.

This chain uses TRBV5-1 with TRBJ1-3; no clear D. Looked up from germline, CDR1 is SGHRS and CDR2 is YFSETQ. The CDR3 runs to 13 residues. Deletions cut 5 bases from V and 0 bases from J, with 6 bases between. CDR3 in DNA: TGCGCCAGCAGGGTTTACTCTGGAAACACCATATATTTT. Its translation is CASRVYSGNTIYF.

This chain uses TRBV6-5 with TRBJ1-1, with 12 bases identical to TRBD1. Germline assignment: CDR1 MNHEY and CDR2 SVGAGI. The CDR3 runs to 15 residues. The trim removed 9 bases at V and 6 bases at J, leaving 11 bases unmatched. The CDR3 spells CASISRDRGLAEAFF. The CDR3, as DNA: TGTGCCAGTATTTCCCGGGACAGGGGGCTCGCTGAAGCTTTCTTT.

V gene TRBV30 combines with J gene TRBJ2-7; 10 bases align to TRBD1. Germline V lookup: CDR1 GTSNPN, CDR2 SVGIG (reference sequence). The CDR3 covers 16 residues. V lost 3 bases to trimming and J lost 0 bases; unmatched junction nucleotides: 8. DNA for the CDR3: TGTGCCTGGAGGGGCCTCGGACAGGGGGACTCCTACGAGCAGTACTTC. Translated, it gives CAWRGLGQGDSYEQYF. The variable domain in full, with the rest retrieved from reference TRBV30 and TRBJ2-7, is SQTIHQWPATLVQPVGSPLSLECTVEGTSNPNLYWYRQAAGRGLQLLFYSVGIGQISSEVPQNLSASRPQDRQFILSSKKLLLSDSGFYLCAWRGLGQGDSYEQYFGPGTRLTVT.

The rearrangement joins TRBV29-1 to TRBJ1-2, with D unclear. V lost 6 bases, J lost 4 bases, and 12 bases lay in between. From germline, CDR1 is SQVTM and CDR2 ANQGSEA. There are 12 residues in the CDR3. This CDR3 is CSVSSQSYGYTF. In DNA form, the CDR3 reads TGCAGCGTATCTAGCCAAAGCTATGGCTACACCTTC.

The chain joins TRBV4-1 to TRBJ1-4, with TRBD1 matching 9 bases. Germline CDR1 reads MGHRA; CDR2 reads YSYEKL. The V and J ends lost 3 bases and 7 bases, in that order; junction bases with no gene match: 9. This CDR3 spans 16 amino acids. CDR3 nucleotide sequence: TGCGCCAGCAGCCAGATCGGACAGGGGAAGAGTGAAAAACTGTTTTTT. It specifies CASSQIGQGKSEKLFF.

This chain links TRBV6-5 with TRBJ2-7; 8 nucleotides match TRBD1. J was trimmed by 5 bases and V by 6 bases; bases with no gene match: 9. This CDR3 is 14 amino acids long. The germline CDR1 and CDR2 sequences are MNHEY and SVGAGI. CDR3: CASSQGQDIHEQYF. CDR3 in DNA: TGTGCCAGCAGCCAGGGACAGGACATCCACGAGCAGTACTTC.

The gene calls are TRBV2 and TRBJ1-5, with a tentative D call TRBD1 (5 bases). The germline V gene has CDR1 SNHLY and CDR2 FYNNEI. The CDR3 has 14 residues. The V and J ends lost 4 bases and 5 bases respectively, with 12 bases between them. The CDR3: CASSVEGVDQPQHF. CDR3 sequence (DNA): TGTGCCAGCAGTGTGGAAGGGGTGGATCAGCCCCAGCATTTT.

This clone was detected once. The J gene is TRBJ1-2, the V gene TRBV6-1; D remains unclear. Germline CDR1 is MNHNS and CDR2 is SASEGT. V shed 6 bases and J shed 1 base, with 12 bases lying between them. The CDR3 sequence is 14 residues long. The CDR3 DNA reads as TGTGCCAGCAGCGTCACGGGCGTTAACTATGGCTACACCTTC. This sequence encodes CASSVTGVNYGYTF.

The genes are TRBV6-6 and TRBJ1-2; no firm D call. CDR1 and CDR2 (germline): MNHNY, SVGAGI (reference sequence). V lost 3 bases and J 0 bases, leaving 14 bases between the germline ends. The CDR3 sequence is 16 residues long. The CDR3 DNA reads as TGTGCCAGCAGTTATTTCGAGCACAGTACTAACTATGGCTACACCTTC. This gives the protein CASSYFEHSTNYGYTF.

V gene TRBV27 combines with J gene TRBJ1-1; maybe TRBD1 (5 bases). V lost 9 bases and J lost 0, with 11 bases in between. CDR1 is MNHEY and CDR2 is SMNVEV in the germline V gene (reference sequence). This CDR3 has 13 residues. CDR3 region: CASGRGMNTEAFF. DNA for the CDR3: TGTGCCAGTGGTCGGGGGATGAACACTGAAGCTTTCTTT.